This record concerns one TCR beta chain sequence. It lacks a known antigen. No base-level quality is on record; no much larger clone is a single base apart. A single peripheral blood draw of approximately 0.11 L on average was collected from each donor into heparinised tubes. A BD FACSAria II and a panel including CD45RO, CCR7, CD25, CD127, CD95 and CD27 were used to sort naive, central memory, regulatory and stem cell-like memory CD4+ T cells. Every sorted population had a purity above 95%. Right away, PBMCs were isolated by Lymphoprep density gradient centrifugation and were stained directly, with no culture step. So that batch effects would be minimized, each experiment stained and sorted samples in pairs, pairing one healthy donor with one patient. Based on the germline V gene (reference sequence), the CDR1 and CDR2 sequences are MNHNY and SVGAGI. The CDR3 covers 16 residues, taking in both the cysteine and the phenylalanine. The DNA shown is the 48-base CDR3, in frame from base 1. From V the trimming removes 4 bases and from J it removes 4 bases, while the gene matches leave 7 bases of the junction unaccounted for.

The entire isolated RNA was reverse transcribed using the High Capacity cDNA Reverse Transcription Kit, and thus expressed TCRB transcripts were sequenced. Deep immunoSEQ sequencing was performed on naive, central memory and regulatory T cell samples, with an average of about 3.6 million total reads per sample. Sorted cells were lysed in RLT buffer, and RNA was extracted using DNase-treated RNeasy Micro or Mini kits according to cell number. Each cell subset was processed on its own to prevent cross-contamination, while patient and healthy donor samples were processed together. Using the immunoSEQ multiplex PCR, TCRB sequences were amplified from cDNA into 87-bp fragments spanning the CDR3 region. Sequencing of the amplicons was done on the Illumina HiSeq platform. The paper's processing steps were these. Synthetic template baselines were used to correct PCR bias computationally, reads within Hamming distance 2 were collapsed together, and singletons that could not be merged were discarded. Reads were aligned against IMGT so that V, D and J genes, CDR3 length and insertions or deletions at six rearrangement sites could be assigned. Clonotype counts were normalized to sorted cell number within each subset before computing true diversity and Gini coefficients with the tcR R package. The overlap coefficient, calculated on TCRB nucleotide sequences, was used to quantify repertoire sharing. This immuneACCESS table, as held by TCRdb, lists in-frame sequences with V and J called but not all clones. Of the missing ones, under half trace to an unresolved V gene in checked studies; the others have no known cause. Clone size and the V and J calls come from that table; the DNA yielded D and trimming. Counted in this sample were around 170,000 clones; over 7.5% of them appeared once. The ten largest clones capture under 2.5% of the sample.

This entry comes from a study of beta chain features in type 1 diabetes (dated by TCRdb to 2016 to 2019). Looking at the study overall: Mean age, gender distribution, total cell number and subset yield did not differ between patients and healthy donors. A total of some 100,000,000 sorted cells were examined across all samples, and a strong correlation was observed between cell number per subset and RNA yield. The study compared TCRB repertoires of sorted circulating CD4+ T cell subsets between recently diagnosed type 1 diabetes patients and matched healthy donors. Naive and central memory subsets were obtained from all 28 donors, but regulatory and stem cell-like memory subsets were isolated from only 8 patients and 8 healthy donors.

General study outcomes and caveats: HLA sub-analyses involved small numbers of individuals, so any influence of HLA type on TCRB rearrangement remained unresolved. Naive, central memory and regulatory TCRB repertoires appeared more similar among patients than among healthy donors. Patients with type 1 diabetes made fewer insertions and deleted more nucleotides at VDJ recombination sites, implying thymic rearrangement abnormalities. Because cDNA rather than genomic DNA was sequenced, highly expressing activated cells could have been over-represented, although no difference in activation and CD3 levels was found between groups. Type 1 diabetes patients showed a moderate but significant shortening of TCRB CDR3 length in all four CD4+ subsets. PCR may preferentially amplify shorter templates, but because patient and control samples were amplified and corrected together, any resulting skew would affect both groups equally.

The receptor's source is a woman aged 18 to 35 in good health. The receptor chain draws on TRBV6-6 and TRBJ2-3, and TRBD2 aligns with 11 junction nucleotides. Sequences were obtained from central memory CD4+ T cells from blood. CDR3 reads: CASSSALSGGADTQYF. The nucleotide sequence reads as follows: TGTGCCAGCAGTTCGGCCCTTAGCGGGGGGGCAGATACGCAGTATTTT.